These T cell receptor beta chains were read from a single sample in a study of shared clonotypes between healthy human individuals. The repertoire was sequenced with immunoSEQ multiplex PCR; TCRdb's copy has only in-frame clones and lacks some. This sample has hundreds of thousands of clones, with 70% to 75% found just once. The sample taken for sequencing was memory CD4+ T cells sorted from blood. The source of these receptors is a man between 25 and 39 years old in good health. Each CDR3 is given with its conserved first and last residue. The order of the fields is clone size, V gene, D gene, J gene, CDR3 protein, CDR3 DNA. The D gene is left open where the match is weak. Clone size is stated in some rows and not others, as once, few, many or a class when expanded.

once,TRBV6-1,TRBD2,TRBJ2-1,CATGRESYNEQFF,TGTGCCACCGGGAGGGAATCCTACAATGAGCAGTTCTTC
-,TRBV2,-,TRBJ2-7,CASSVDRPDQYSYEQYF,TGTGCCAGCAGCGTAGACAGACCCGACCAGTACTCCTACGAGCAGTACTTC
-,TRBV2,-,TRBJ1-1,CASSEGGWDTEAFF,TGTGCCAGCAGTGAAGGGGGGTGGGACACTGAAGCTTTCTTT
-,TRBV7-2,TRBD1,TRBJ2-7,CASRRQTRQGGEQYF,TGTGCCAGCAGAAGGCAGACCCGACAGGGTGGAGAGCAGTACTTC
few,TRBV6-1,TRBD2,TRBJ2-1,CASSVAGGNYNEQFF,TGTGCCAGCAGTGTTGCGGGAGGAAACTACAATGAGCAGTTCTTC
-,TRBV29-1,-,TRBJ1-4,CSVRTQNEKLFF,TGCAGCGTTCGGACCCAAAATGAAAAACTGTTTTTT
few,TRBV2,-,TRBJ2-7,CASSENSDLYEQYF,TGTGCCAGCAGTGAAAACTCAGACCTCTACGAGCAGTACTTC
-,TRBV28,-,TRBJ1-2,CASNGVGYGYTF,TGTGCCAGCAACGGGGTCGGCTATGGCTACACCTTC
-,TRBV6-6,TRBD2,TRBJ2-7,CASEGDGTSGYEQYF,TGTGCCAGCGAAGGAGACGGGACTAGCGGCTACGAGCAGTACTTC
-,TRBV5-1,TRBD1,TRBJ2-6,CASSLDSATGASGANVLTF,TGCGCCAGCAGCTTGGATTCGGCGACAGGGGCCTCTGGGGCCAACGTCCTGACTTTC
-,TRBV29-1,-,TRBJ1-1,CSVEAPPDSMNTEAFF,TGCAGCGTTGAAGCCCCCCCGGACAGTATGAACACTGAAGCTTTCTTT
-,TRBV7-9,-,TRBJ1-2,CASSLPTRGSRPNYGYTF,TGTGCCAGCAGCTTACCGACTCGCGGGTCCCGGCCTAACTATGGCTACACCTTC
once,TRBV28,-,TRBJ2-5,CASSPIRRGEETQYF,TGTGCCAGCAGCCCGATTCGTAGGGGGGAAGAGACCCAGTACTTC
-,TRBV10-1,-,TRBJ2-1,CASRDPSVLQMFF,TGCGCCAGCAGGGATCCTAGCGTCCTACAAATGTTCTTC
-,TRBV10-3,-,TRBJ2-7,CAISEERTYQYF,TGTGCCATCAGTGAAGAGCGTACGTATCAGTACTTC
-,TRBV5-6,-,TRBJ2-7,CASSLWMAGSSYEQYF,TGTGCCAGCAGCTTGTGGATGGCGGGGAGCTCCTACGAGCAGTACTTC
few,TRBV7-9,TRBD1,TRBJ2-2,CASRPGQANTGELFF,TGTGCCAGCAGACCGGGACAGGCGAACACCGGGGAGCTGTTTTTT
-,TRBV5-6,-,TRBJ1-1,CASKPAGSNTEAFF,TGTGCCAGCAAACCGGCAGGGTCGAACACTGAAGCTTTCTTT
once,TRBV4-3,TRBD2,TRBJ2-1,CASSQHILAGVANEQFF,TGCGCCAGCAGCCAACACATACTAGCGGGAGTTGCCAATGAGCAGTTCTTC
-,TRBV5-1,-,TRBJ2-5,CASRRGESQETQYF,TGCGCCAGCAGGAGGGGGGAATCTCAAGAGACCCAGTACTTC
few,TRBV27,TRBD2,TRBJ2-1,CASTRTSGRWYEQFF,TGTGCCAGCACCCGGACTAGCGGGAGATGGTATGAGCAGTTCTTC
-,TRBV28,-,TRBJ1-5,CASSRIQGVAQPQHF,TGTGCCAGCAGTCGTATACAGGGAGTCGCTCAGCCCCAGCATTTT
-,TRBV6-5,TRBD2,TRBJ2-7,CASSYSPSGRDF,TGTGCCAGCAGTTACTCACCTAGCGGGAGGGACTTC
-,TRBV25-1,-,TRBJ2-7,CASSDFSGRAYEQYF,TGTGCCAGCAGTGACTTTAGCGGCCGTGCCTACGAGCAGTACTTC
few,TRBV28,-,TRBJ1-5,CASSFAGDQPQHF,TGTGCCAGCAGTTTCGCGGGAGATCAGCCCCAGCATTTT
-,TRBV19,-,TRBJ1-1,CASSIQGIAEAFF,TGTGCCAGTAGTATCCAGGGGATCGCTGAAGCTTTCTTT
-,TRBV5-6,TRBD2,TRBJ2-2,CASTQTGRAGGELFF,TGTGCCAGCACCCAAACCGGGAGGGCCGGCGGGGAGCTGTTTTTT
-,TRBV9,-,TRBJ1-2,CASSTTGTSYGYTF,TGTGCCAGCAGCACCACCGGGACATCGTATGGCTACACCTTC
-,TRBV29-1,-,TRBJ1-1,CSASRGPTEAFF,TGCAGCGCCTCTCGGGGCCCCACTGAAGCTTTCTTT
once,TRBV10-3,-,TRBJ2-1,CAISESGARRDFWSYNEQFF,TGTGCCATCAGTGAGTCGGGGGCCCGAAGGGACTTTTGGTCCTACAATGAGCAGTTCTTC
once,TRBV5-4,-,TRBJ1-1,CASSLAGRNTEAFF,TGTGCCAGCAGCTTGGCTGGTAGGAACACTGAAGCTTTCTTT
-,TRBV7-2,TRBD1,TRBJ2-5,CASNTGQGETQYF,TGTGCCAGCAACACTGGACAGGGAGAGACCCAGTACTTC
-,TRBV18,-,TRBJ2-2,CASSPRQDAGELFF,TGTGCCAGCTCACCACGGCAGGATGCCGGGGAGCTGTTTTTT
-,TRBV4-1,-,TRBJ1-4,CASSQDRATNEKLFF,TGCGCCAGCAGCCAAGACCGGGCGACGAATGAAAAACTGTTTTTT
-,TRBV29-1,-,TRBJ1-1,CSAGSWDGEAFF,TGCAGCGCCGGATCCTGGGACGGTGAAGCTTTCTTT
-,TRBV7-8,TRBD1,TRBJ1-5,CASQADRVGNQPQHF,TGTGCCAGCCAAGCTGACAGGGTGGGCAATCAGCCCCAGCATTTT
few,TRBV4-1,TRBD2,TRBJ2-3,CASTLAGFTDTQYF,TGCGCCAGCACACTAGCGGGGTTTACAGATACGCAGTATTTT
-,TRBV20-1,-,TRBJ1-1,CSASGDTEAFF,TGCAGTGCGTCGGGGGACACTGAAGCTTTCTTT
-,TRBV29-1,TRBD2,TRBJ2-3,CSAPPQAGTSGSRDTQYF,TGCAGCGCCCCCCCCCAGGCCGGGACTAGCGGGAGTAGAGATACGCAGTATTTT
-,TRBV14,TRBD2,TRBJ2-3,CASSPLAGGRGTDTQYF,TGTGCCAGCAGCCCACTAGCGGGAGGGCGCGGCACAGATACGCAGTATTTT
-,TRBV28,-,TRBJ2-7,CASSSALTQAPLTYEQYF,TGTGCCAGCAGTTCTGCCCTCACACAGGCGCCACTCACCTACGAGCAGTACTTC